This T cell receptor (beta chain) derives from a study of T-cell reconstitution after alpha-beta-depleted transplantation in children. A library of TCRbeta sequences, prepared with unique molecular identifiers, was generated. In TCRdb, the PCR reads were re-called with MiXCR into one record per CDR3 protein. The data contain roughly 350,000 distinct CDR3 sequences, roughly 17% of them singletons. This clonotype was detected a few times. This sequence was found in a male patient between 2 and 9 years old who had a stem cell transplant for acute lymphoblastic leukemia, so the T cells may come from the graft donor. The input for sequencing was PBMCs, mostly from graft donor cells, taken 360 days after TCRalphabeta/CD19-depleted stem cell transplant.

CDR3 protein: CSVSGRTSGNTIYF. CDR3 nucleotides: TGCAGCGTGTCGGGACGGACGTCTGGAAACACCATATATTTT. This rearrangement joins TRBV29-1 to TRBJ1-3, with D perhaps matching TRBD1 (5 bases). CDR3 size: 14 residues. V lost 6 bases and J lost 1, with 13 bases in between. Germline CDR1 is SQVTM and CDR2 is ANQGSEA.